These T cell receptor beta chains were read from a single sample in a study of CDR3 diversity in severe acne. A single record per CDR3 protein comes from TCRdb applying MiXCR to the PCR reads. Here the sample spans under 95,000 distinct CDR3 sequences, roughly half being singletons. Source material: blood. The receptors come from a male donor in good health, serving as a control. The CDR3 runs from the conserved cysteine through the conserved F or W. A D gene is named only where the DNA matches it firmly. Clone size is given for some rows only: seen once, a few or many times, or a class if the clone is expanded.

CDR3 length: 16
V gene: TRBV5-6
J gene: TRBJ2-7
clone size: NA
D gene: TRBD1
CDR3 DNA: TGTGCCAGCAGCTCTGGGGGACAGGGCTTGGAATACGAGCAGTACTTC
CDR3 protein: CASSSGGQGLEYEQYF

CDR3 length: 18
V gene: TRBV24-1
J gene: TRBJ2-5
clone size: few
D gene: NA
CDR3 DNA: TGTGCCACCAGTGATCCCATTGCGCAGGATTGGGGGAAAGAGACCCAGTACTTC
CDR3 protein: CATSDPIAQDWGKETQYF

CDR3 length: 13
V gene: TRBV2
J gene: TRBJ1-1
clone size: few
D gene: NA
CDR3 DNA: TGTGCCAGCAGTGAAGAGGTCCAAACTGAAGCTTTCTTT
CDR3 protein: CASSEEVQTEAFF

CDR3 length: 13
V gene: TRBV6-5
J gene: TRBJ2-1
clone size: NA
D gene: NA
CDR3 DNA: TGTGCCAGCAGGCAGCGGGCCGACAATGAGCAGTTCTTC
CDR3 protein: CASRQRADNEQFF

CDR3 length: 15
V gene: TRBV6-1
J gene: TRBJ2-2
clone size: many
D gene: NA
CDR3 DNA: TGTGCCAGCAGAAACGACAGGTTAAATACCGGGGAGCTGTTTTTT
CDR3 protein: CASRNDRLNTGELFF

CDR3 length: 15
V gene: TRBV5-1
J gene: TRBJ1-1
clone size: many
D gene: NA
CDR3 DNA: TGCGCCAGCAGCCGTTCGACAGTGGCCGGCACTGAAGCTTTCTTT
CDR3 protein: CASSRSTVAGTEAFF

CDR3 length: 15
V gene: TRBV6-4
J gene: TRBJ2-3
clone size: once
D gene: TRBD2
CDR3 DNA: TGTGCCAGCAGCCCTACTAGCGGGGGCACAGATACGCAGTATTTT
CDR3 protein: CASSPTSGGTDTQYF

CDR3 length: 13
V gene: TRBV5-1
J gene: TRBJ2-3
clone size: NA
D gene: NA
CDR3 DNA: TGCGCCAGCAGCTTGGCTGGGACCGATACGCAGTATTTT
CDR3 protein: CASSLAGTDTQYF

CDR3 length: 13
V gene: TRBV30
J gene: TRBJ1-6
clone size: NA
D gene: NA
CDR3 DNA: TGTGCCTGGGGTCAAATCCGGTCTTCACCCCTCCACTTT
CDR3 protein: CAWGQIRSSPLHF

CDR3 length: 17
V gene: TRBV29-1
J gene: TRBJ2-1
clone size: medium-sized
D gene: TRBD1
CDR3 DNA: TGCAGCGTTGATGGGCTCGGACAGGAGAACTCCTACAATGAGCAGTTCTTC
CDR3 protein: CSVDGLGQENSYNEQFF

CDR3 length: 15
V gene: TRBV11-1
J gene: TRBJ2-7
clone size: NA
D gene: NA
CDR3 DNA: TGTGCCAGCACCCAAATAGGGACAAGCTCCTACGAGCAGTACTTC
CDR3 protein: CASTQIGTSSYEQYF

CDR3 length: 17
V gene: TRBV5-8
J gene: TRBJ1-5
clone size: once
D gene: TRBD1
CDR3 DNA: TGTGCCAGCAGCTTGGGGGACAGGGGTGGATCGGAACAGCCCCAGCATTTT
CDR3 protein: CASSLGDRGGSEQPQHF

CDR3 length: 14
V gene: TRBV7-9
J gene: TRBJ2-1
clone size: medium-sized
D gene: TRBD2
CDR3 DNA: TGTGCCAGCAGCGCCAGCGGGAGTTGGAATGAGCAGTTCTTC
CDR3 protein: CASSASGSWNEQFF

CDR3 length: 13
V gene: TRBV20-1
J gene: TRBJ2-5
clone size: few
D gene: NA
CDR3 DNA: TGCAGTGCTAGACGGACTGCCCAAGAGACCCAGTACTTC
CDR3 protein: CSARRTAQETQYF

CDR3 length: 13
V gene: TRBV20-1
J gene: TRBJ2-5
clone size: NA
D gene: TRBD2
CDR3 DNA: TGCAGTGCTAGAACTAGCGGCACGGAGACCCAGTACTTC
CDR3 protein: CSARTSGTETQYF

CDR3 length: 15
V gene: TRBV20-1
J gene: TRBJ2-5
clone size: once
D gene: TRBD1
CDR3 DNA: TGCAGTGCTAGGCGTGGGACAGGGACCGGAGAGACCCAGTACTTC
CDR3 protein: CSARRGTGTGETQYF

CDR3 length: 18
V gene: TRBV10-2
J gene: TRBJ2-7
clone size: NA
D gene: TRBD1
CDR3 DNA: TGTGCCAGCAGTGACGGCCAGGGGGCTCCAGGGCCTTACTACGAGCAGTACTTC
CDR3 protein: CASSDGQGAPGPYYEQYF

CDR3 length: 15
V gene: TRBV29-1
J gene: TRBJ1-2
clone size: NA
D gene: NA
CDR3 DNA: TGCAGCGTTGGGACCCGGGACTCCAGGATTAGTGGCTACACCTTC
CDR3 protein: CSVGTRDSRISGYTF

CDR3 length: 14
V gene: TRBV20-1
J gene: TRBJ2-1
clone size: NA
D gene: TRBD2
CDR3 DNA: TGCAGTGCTCGCACGACTAGCGGGGACAATGAGCAGTTCTTC
CDR3 protein: CSARTTSGDNEQFF

CDR3 length: 14
V gene: TRBV20-1
J gene: TRBJ2-1
clone size: few
D gene: TRBD2
CDR3 DNA: TGCAGTGCAGGACTAGCGGACATGTACAATGAGCAGTTCTTC
CDR3 protein: CSAGLADMYNEQFF

CDR3 length: 14
V gene: TRBV25-1
J gene: TRBJ1-2
clone size: many
D gene: TRBD1
CDR3 DNA: TGTGCCAGCAGTATGACAGGGGGCAACTATGGCTACACCTTC
CDR3 protein: CASSMTGGNYGYTF

CDR3 length: 13
V gene: TRBV14
J gene: TRBJ2-7
clone size: medium-sized
D gene: NA
CDR3 DNA: TGTGCCAGCAGCCCCCGAGTGTCCTACGAGCAGTACTTC
CDR3 protein: CASSPRVSYEQYF

CDR3 length: 15
V gene: TRBV14
J gene: TRBJ1-1
clone size: NA
D gene: TRBD1
CDR3 DNA: TGTGCCAGCAGCCTAGGGACAGGTTTGAACACTGAAGCTTTCTTT
CDR3 protein: CASSLGTGLNTEAFF

CDR3 length: 15
V gene: TRBV6-1
J gene: TRBJ2-7
clone size: many
D gene: TRBD1
CDR3 DNA: TGTGCCAGCAGAAAACCGGGACAGGGGATCTACGAGCAGTACTTC
CDR3 protein: CASRKPGQGIYEQYF

CDR3 length: 14
V gene: TRBV7-9
J gene: TRBJ2-2
clone size: NA
D gene: NA
CDR3 DNA: TGTGCCAGCAGCTTGGGGCCCAAGTCCGGGGAGCTGTTTTTT
CDR3 protein: CASSLGPKSGELFF

CDR3 length: 13
V gene: TRBV3-1
J gene: TRBJ1-5
clone size: many
D gene: NA
CDR3 DNA: TGTGCCAGCAGCAGGGGCATCGATCAGCCCCAGCATTTT
CDR3 protein: CASSRGIDQPQHF

CDR3 length: 14
V gene: TRBV6-5
J gene: TRBJ2-1
clone size: few
D gene: TRBD1
CDR3 DNA: TGTGCCAGCAGCCGGGACAGAACCTACAATGAGCAGTTCTTC
CDR3 protein: CASSRDRTYNEQFF

CDR3 length: 15
V gene: TRBV7-9
J gene: TRBJ2-7
clone size: NA
D gene: TRBD2
CDR3 DNA: TGTGCCAGCAGCTCGGCTAGCGGGAGACCCTACGAGCAGTACTTC
CDR3 protein: CASSSASGRPYEQYF

CDR3 length: 13
V gene: TRBV3-1
J gene: TRBJ2-5
clone size: NA
D gene: NA
CDR3 DNA: TGTGCCAGCAGCAGGGGCATCGATCAGCCCCAGTACTTC
CDR3 protein: CASSRGIDQPQYF

CDR3 length: 13
V gene: TRBV24-1
J gene: TRBJ1-3
clone size: few
D gene: NA
CDR3 DNA: TGTGCCACCAGTGATTTAGGGGGAAACACCATATATTTT
CDR3 protein: CATSDLGGNTIYF

CDR3 length: 15
V gene: TRBV19
J gene: TRBJ1-5
clone size: NA
D gene: NA
CDR3 DNA: TGTGCCAGTAGTATAGGTGCGAGTCCATCCGCAAACCAGCATTTT
CDR3 protein: CASSIGASPSANQHF

CDR3 length: 14
V gene: TRBV11-3
J gene: TRBJ2-3
clone size: many
D gene: NA
CDR3 DNA: TGTGCCAGCAGCTTCGGGACGGGCACAGATACGCAGTATTTT
CDR3 protein: CASSFGTGTDTQYF

CDR3 length: 16
V gene: TRBV7-9
J gene: TRBJ2-7
clone size: NA
D gene: NA
CDR3 DNA: TGTGCCAGCAGCTTGGCCCCAGGGTTTGACGCCTACGAGCAGTACTTC
CDR3 protein: CASSLAPGFDAYEQYF

CDR3 length: 14
V gene: TRBV9
J gene: TRBJ2-3
clone size: many
D gene: NA
CDR3 DNA: TGTGCCAGCAGCGTAGACACTCCCACAGATACGCAGTATTTT
CDR3 protein: CASSVDTPTDTQYF

CDR3 length: 13
V gene: TRBV5-1
J gene: TRBJ1-4
clone size: few
D gene: NA
CDR3 DNA: TGCGCCAGCAGCCGAGACGGGGGTGAAAAACTGTTTTTT
CDR3 protein: CASSRDGGEKLFF

CDR3 length: 15
V gene: TRBV9
J gene: TRBJ1-6
clone size: NA
D gene: NA
CDR3 DNA: TGTGCCAGCAGCACAAGGACTGGGGGAGATTCACCCCTCCACTTT
CDR3 protein: CASSTRTGGDSPLHF

CDR3 length: 13
V gene: TRBV20-1
J gene: TRBJ1-4
clone size: many
D gene: NA
CDR3 DNA: TGCAGTGCTCGGAGAGCAACTAATGAAAAACTGTTTTTT
CDR3 protein: CSARRATNEKLFF

CDR3 length: 17
V gene: TRBV19
J gene: TRBJ2-3
clone size: NA
D gene: TRBD1
CDR3 DNA: TGTGCCAGTAGTATGCCCGGGGACAGGGGAAAAGGAGATACGCAGTATTTT
CDR3 protein: CASSMPGDRGKGDTQYF

CDR3 length: 14
V gene: TRBV9
J gene: TRBJ2-3
clone size: NA
D gene: NA
CDR3 DNA: TGTGCCAGCAGTGTGGCCCTTAGCACAGATACGCAGTATTTT
CDR3 protein: CASSVALSTDTQYF

CDR3 length: 15
V gene: TRBV5-1
J gene: TRBJ2-5
clone size: NA
D gene: TRBD2
CDR3 DNA: TGCGCCAGCAGCCCTTTCCTAGCGGGGGAAGAGACCCAGTACTTC
CDR3 protein: CASSPFLAGEETQYF

CDR3 length: 14
V gene: TRBV4-1
J gene: TRBJ2-7
clone size: few
D gene: NA
CDR3 DNA: TGCGCCAGCAGCCACCCGGGAAAACGGGGTGAGCAGTACTTC
CDR3 protein: CASSHPGKRGEQYF

CDR3 length: 13
V gene: TRBV27
J gene: TRBJ2-5
clone size: many
D gene: TRBD2
CDR3 DNA: TGTGCCAGCAGGGCTAGCGGAGAAGAGACCCAGTACTTC
CDR3 protein: CASRASGEETQYF

CDR3 length: 12
V gene: TRBV19
J gene: TRBJ1-2
clone size: NA
D gene: NA
CDR3 DNA: TGTGCCAGTAGCCCAGGGGAGACTGGCTACACCTTC
CDR3 protein: CASSPGETGYTF

CDR3 length: 14
V gene: TRBV24-1
J gene: TRBJ1-1
clone size: few
D gene: NA
CDR3 DNA: TGTGCCTCTTACATAGGACGGGCGAACACTGAAGCTTTCTTT
CDR3 protein: CASYIGRANTEAFF

CDR3 length: 13
V gene: TRBV24-1
J gene: TRBJ1-2
clone size: NA
D gene: TRBD1
CDR3 DNA: TGTGCCACCAGTGGACAGGGGGCTAGGGGCTACACCTTC
CDR3 protein: CATSGQGARGYTF

CDR3 length: 12
V gene: TRBV10-3
J gene: TRBJ1-4
clone size: NA
D gene: NA
CDR3 DNA: TGTGCCATCAGTGAGAGGGGGGAAAAACTGTTTTTT
CDR3 protein: CAISERGEKLFF

CDR3 length: 13
V gene: TRBV20-1
J gene: TRBJ1-4
clone size: NA
D gene: NA
CDR3 DNA: TGCAGTGCTAGCGGACCTGGGGGGGAAAAACTGTTTTTT
CDR3 protein: CSASGPGGEKLFF

CDR3 length: 12
V gene: TRBV20-1
J gene: TRBJ1-1
clone size: many
D gene: NA
CDR3 DNA: TGCAGTGCTCGAAGAGTAAACACTGAAGCTTTCTTT
CDR3 protein: CSARRVNTEAFF

CDR3 length: 14
V gene: TRBV28
J gene: TRBJ1-2
clone size: many
D gene: NA
CDR3 DNA: TGTGCCAGCAGTCTCTCCCAGACCCGTGGCGGCTACACCTTC
CDR3 protein: CASSLSQTRGGYTF

CDR3 length: 13
V gene: TRBV7-3
J gene: TRBJ2-5
clone size: few
D gene: NA
CDR3 DNA: TGTGCCAGCAGCTTAACAGGGGTAGAGACCCAGTACTTC
CDR3 protein: CASSLTGVETQYF

CDR3 length: 14
V gene: TRBV2
J gene: TRBJ2-2
clone size: NA
D gene: TRBD1
CDR3 DNA: TGTGCCAGCATTCTGACAGGGATAACCGGGGAGCTGTTTTTT
CDR3 protein: CASILTGITGELFF

CDR3 length: 13
V gene: TRBV6-5
J gene: TRBJ1-1
clone size: NA
D gene: NA
CDR3 DNA: TGTGCCAGCAGCTTCGGGCAGCACACTGAAGCTTTCTTT
CDR3 protein: CASSFGQHTEAFF